This record concerns one T cell receptor beta chain sequence. These data come from a study of shared clonotypes between healthy human individuals. Study background: Plates per donor: three CD4 naive, three CD4 memory, two CD8 naive, one CD8 memory.

V lost 6 bases, J lost 4 bases, and 7 bases stayed unmatched. Germline lookup yields CDR1 SEHNR and CDR2 FQNEAQ (reference sequence). The CDR3 runs to 14 residues. Every contributor of samples was a Caucasian grown-up residing in Nashville, Tennessee. Researchers divided each subset's genomic DNA evenly across several immunoSEQ plates. As handled by the study authors: Junction-only immunoSEQ data arrived without quality scores, meaning filtering differed. TCRdb keeps only in-frame clones here, not all; method: immunoSEQ multiplex PCR. That table gives V, J and clone size, and the DNA gave D and trimming. The sample shows roughly 1,000,000 clones, 75% to 80% of them seen only once.

The receptor comes from a man aged 18 to 29 in good health. Some clones in this sample may be carry-over from other donors' samples. The sample was memory CD4+ T cells from PBMCs. Subset of the sample: CD45RA-negative fraction. The genes are TRBV7-9 and TRBJ2-7; 9 bases are shared with TRBD1. The CDR3 spells CASSSRTGVYEQYF. The CDR3 DNA follows: TGTGCCAGCAGTTCCCGGACAGGGGTATACGAGCAGTACTTC.